This TCR beta chain was identified during a study of blood T cell repertoires in COVID-19. As for the study in general: T cells, B-cell-depleted T cells, or PBMCs supplied cDNA or gDNA.

The repertoire was sequenced with immunoSEQ multiplex PCR; TCRdb's copy has only in-frame clones and lacks some. Among roughly 300,000 clones listed, more than 70% were seen once. V lost 3 bases, J lost 1 base, and 1 base stayed unmatched. The germline gives CDR1 MDHEN, CDR2 SYDVKM. This CDR3 region has 15 residues. Sample: peripheral blood. The clonotype originates from a woman between 45 and 65 years old with acute or convalescent COVID-19. The rearrangement uses TRBV28 and TRBJ2-2; 8 bases are a match to TRBD1. DNA for the CDR3: TGTGCCAGCAGTTTCGACAGGGGGAACACCGGGGAGCTGTTTTTT. Its protein is CASSFDRGNTGELFF.